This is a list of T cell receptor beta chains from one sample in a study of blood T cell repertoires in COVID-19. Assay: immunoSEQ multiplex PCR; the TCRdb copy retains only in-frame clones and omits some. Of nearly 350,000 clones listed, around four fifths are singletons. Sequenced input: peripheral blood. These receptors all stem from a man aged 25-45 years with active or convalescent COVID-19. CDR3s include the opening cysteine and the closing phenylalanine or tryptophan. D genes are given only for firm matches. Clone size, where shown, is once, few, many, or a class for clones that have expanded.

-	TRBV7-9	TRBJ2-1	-	TGTGCCAGCAGAACCGCGGCGGTACGGGAGAACAATGAGCAGTTCTTC	CASRTAAVRENNEQFF
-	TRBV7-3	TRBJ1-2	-	TGTGCCAGCAGCTTAGAGTCACGGTCTAACTATGGCTACACCTTC	CASSLESRSNYGYTF
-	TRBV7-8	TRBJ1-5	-	TGTGCCAGCAGCTTTCAGAGCAATCAGCCCCAGCATTTT	CASSFQSNQPQHF
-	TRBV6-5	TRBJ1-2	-	TGTGCCAGCTCGACAGAAGGTGGCTACACCTTC	CASSTEGGYTF
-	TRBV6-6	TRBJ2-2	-	TGTGCCAGCAGTTTCGGAGACACCGGGGAGCTGTTTTTT	CASSFGDTGELFF
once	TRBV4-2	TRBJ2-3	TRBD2	TGTGCCAGCAGCCTCGGGACTAGAGACACAGATACGCAGTATTTT	CASSLGTRDTDTQYF
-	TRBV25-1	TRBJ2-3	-	TGTGCCAGCAGTGCGCGACAGCTCACAGATACGCAGTATTTT	CASSARQLTDTQYF
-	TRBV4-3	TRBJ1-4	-	TGCGCCAGCAGCCAAGATCGTCAGGGGTATAATGAAAAACTGTTTTTT	CASSQDRQGYNEKLFF
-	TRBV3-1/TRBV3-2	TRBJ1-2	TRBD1	TGTGCCAGCAGACCAAATTTTGGACAGGGGCATACCTATGGCTACACCTTC	CASRPNFGQGHTYGYTF
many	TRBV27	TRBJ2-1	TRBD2	TGTGCCAGCAGTTCAGATACTAGCGGGGCTTACAATGAGCAGTTCTTC	CASSSDTSGAYNEQFF
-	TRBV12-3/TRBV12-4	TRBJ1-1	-	TGTGCCAGCAGTTTAGGGCAGAACACTGAAGCTTTCTTT	CASSLGQNTEAFF
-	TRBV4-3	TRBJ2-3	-	TGCGCCAGCAGCCAGCGATCCCGGGATACGCAGTATTTT	CASSQRSRDTQYF
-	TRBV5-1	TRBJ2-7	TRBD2	TGCGCCAGCAGCTTGGGTAGGACTAGCGGCTTTCAGCAGTACTTC	CASSLGRTSGFQQYF
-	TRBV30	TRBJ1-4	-	TGTGCCTGGAGTGTACGGAGAACTAATGAAAAACTGTTTTTT	CAWSVRRTNEKLFF
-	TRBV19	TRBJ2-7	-	TGTGCCAGTAGTCGAGCCCACAGGGTAAGCGAGCAGTACTTC	CASSRAHRVSEQYF
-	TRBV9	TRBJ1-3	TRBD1	TGTGCCAGCAGCTCAAGGGGGCTTGGAAACACCATATATTTT	CASSSRGLGNTIYF
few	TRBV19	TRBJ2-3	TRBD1	TGTGCCAGTAAGGCTGGGACAGGCACAGATACGCAGTATTTT	CASKAGTGTDTQYF
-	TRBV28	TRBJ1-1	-	TGTGCCAGCAGTTTTGTCCGGAGGAGGACTGAAGCTTTCTTT	CASSFVRRRTEAFF
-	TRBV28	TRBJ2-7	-	TGTGCCAGCAGGAGGGTCTCATACGAGCAGTACTTC	CASRRVSYEQYF
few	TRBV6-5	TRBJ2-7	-	TGTGCCAGCAGATGGTCCGACAGTACCTACGAGCAGTACTTC	CASRWSDSTYEQYF
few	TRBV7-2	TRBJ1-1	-	TGTGCCAGCAGCTTAGTTGCGGAATTGAACACTGAAGCTTTCTTT	CASSLVAELNTEAFF
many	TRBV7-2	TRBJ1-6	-	TGTGCCAGCAGCTCGACTTTTCCACCCCTCCACTTT	CASSSTFPPLHF
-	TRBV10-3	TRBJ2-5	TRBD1	TGTGCCATCAGTGAATTACGGGACAGACAAGAGACCCAGTACTTC	CAISELRDRQETQYF
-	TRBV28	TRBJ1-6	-	TGTGCCAGCAGTGCGGAGCCACCCCTCCACTTT	CASSAEPPLHF
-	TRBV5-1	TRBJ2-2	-	TGCGCCAGCAGCTTGGGACAGGGAGGCACCGGGGAGCTGTTTTTT	CASSLGQGGTGELFF
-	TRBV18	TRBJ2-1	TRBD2	TGTGCCAGCTCACCAGTTACTAGCGGGAGCAATGAGCAGTTCTTC	CASSPVTSGSNEQFF
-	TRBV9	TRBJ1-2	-	TGTGCCAGCAGCGGTTCCAGGGACTACACCTTC	CASSGSRDYTF
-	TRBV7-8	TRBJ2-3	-	TGTGCCAGCAGCGCCAGGAGTGGGGCACAAATAGATACGCAGTATTTT	CASSARSGAQIDTQYF
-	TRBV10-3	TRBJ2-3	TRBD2	TGTGCCATCAGATTAAGCGGGGGGGCGGATACGCAGTATTTT	CAIRLSGGADTQYF
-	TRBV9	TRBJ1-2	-	TGTGCCAGCAGCAACAGGGAAAACTATGGCTACACCTTC	CASSNRENYGYTF
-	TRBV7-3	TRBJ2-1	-	TGTGCCAGCAGTCCAGCGGGTGACCCCTTCAATGAGCAGTTCTTC	CASSPAGDPFNEQFF
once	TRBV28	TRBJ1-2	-	TGTGCCAGCAGTTCCCCAGGATATGGCTACACCTTC	CASSSPGYGYTF
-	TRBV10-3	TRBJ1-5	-	TGTGCCATCAGGGGCGGGGGCAACCAGCCCCAGCATTTT	CAIRGGGNQPQHF
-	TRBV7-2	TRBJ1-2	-	TGTGCCAGCAGCTGGGCCGGCGGGGATGCTAACTATGGCTACACCTTC	CASSWAGGDANYGYTF
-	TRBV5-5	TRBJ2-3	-	TGTGCCAGCAGCTTCGGTCTAGACGCCTCGGGCACAGATACGCAGTATTTT	CASSFGLDASGTDTQYF
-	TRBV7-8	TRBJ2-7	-	TGTGCCAGCACAGGAGGAGACACCTTTTATCGGGAGCAGTACTTC	CASTGGDTFYREQYF